The entry below describes one T cell receptor (beta chain). The trim removed 3 bases at V and 4 bases at J, leaving 2 bases unmatched. Germline CDR1 and CDR2: GTSNPN and SVGIG (reference sequence). The CDR3 is 13 amino acids. The data were produced by immunoSEQ multiplex PCR, yet TCRdb's version contains in-frame clones alone and is incomplete. Of roughly 24,000 clones in the sample, roughly 80% were seen once. This specimen belongs to a study of control samples from healthy donors and cancer patients. Sequenced material: PBMCs. The chain employs TRBV30 and TRBJ1-1; 10 bases are a match to TRBD1. This receptor was identified in a man between 60 and 75 years old with head and neck cancer. The CDR3 protein is CAWSGDRGTEAFF. CDR3 DNA sequence: TGTGCCTGGAGCGGGGACAGGGGCACTGAAGCTTTCTTT. Combining the CDR3 with reference TRBV30 and TRBJ1-1 gives the whole variable domain SQTIHQWPATLVQPVGSPLSLECTVEGTSNPNLYWYRQAAGRGLQLLFYSVGIGQISSEVPQNLSASRPQDRQFILSSKKLLLSDSGFYLCAWSGDRGTEAFFGQGTRLTVV.